Listed below are T cell receptor beta chains from one sample, sequenced in a study of beta chain features in type 1 diabetes. Generated by immunoSEQ multiplex PCR, the TCRdb table keeps only in-frame clones and is missing some. The table lists 250,000 to 300,000 clones, about 24% of them singletons. The source material was naive CD4+ T cells from blood. The receptor source for this set is a woman aged 30 to 39 with type 1 diabetes. CDR3s include the opening cysteine and the closing phenylalanine or tryptophan. The order of the fields is V gene, CDR3 length, CDR3 protein.

>TRBV30|12
CAWDRESQPQHF
>TRBV5-1|13
CASSHPDTDTQYF
>TRBV4-1|17
CASSQRYGSPGANVLTF
>TRBV5-6|14
CASSLPDSGNTIYF
>TRBV29-1|15
CSVKKRDRENTEAFF
>TRBV29-1|15
CSVVLRGLGNQPQHF
>TRBV10-3|13
CAISHSQGQPQHF
>TRBV15|14
CATSDKLAKNIQYF
>TRBV30|14
CAWSLRQGHEKLFF
>TRBV7-9|16
CASSLDPGRVGTEAFF
>TRBV5-1|14
CASSSDSSTDTQYF
>TRBV2|11
CASRYTDTQYF
>TRBV18|19
CASSPLPGLAGRGTDTQYF
>TRBV28|14
CASNRGSGANVLTF
>TRBV30|14
CAWSEAGINTEAFF
>TRBV14|15
CASHSGTGGVYGYTF
>TRBV29-1|15
CSVGQLAASTDTQYF
>TRBV27|16
CASSLSWVGAGGEQFF
>TRBV4-1|14
CASSQGGLQETQYF
>TRBV29-1|15
CSASRRDSSYNEQFF
>TRBV5-1|15
CASSPSGGFYNEQFF
>TRBV30|13
CAWSRTVPYEQYF
>TRBV6-5|13
CASSYPGSYEQYF
>TRBV7-9|16
CASSPPGVAVNYGYTF
>TRBV19|13
CASTQRGSYEQYF
>TRBV19|16
CASSIDGGTVTYEQYF
>TRBV5-1|13
CASSDRADTEAFF
>TRBV29-1|13
CSVDTANTGELFF
>TRBV4-2|16
CASSQDWRQALGGYTF
>TRBV15|16
CATSRQPPRGRTEAFF
>TRBV5-1|15
CASSLSGRGQETQYF
>TRBV19|15
CASSIPQGQSYGYTF
>TRBV30|12
CAWSGQGIGYTF
>TRBV5-1|18
CASSPGRQGLSGANVLTF
>TRBV28|13
CASFQGDQETQYF
>TRBV2|14
CASSGTVSSYEQYF
>TRBV19|13
CASQDRPNTEAFF
>TRBV19|13
CASSIDREYGYTF
>TRBV10-3|12
CALGAVHNEQFF
>TRBV18|15
CASSPEGQRTLSAFF
>TRBV30|12
CAWSGTVLGYTF
>TRBV10-3|14
CAISENGREDEQYF
>TRBV29-1|14
CSVGTGTTTDTQYF
>TRBV30|12
CASQQGNYGYTF
>TRBV2|10
CASSELSRFF
>TRBV18|15
CASSPVLAGVYEQYF
>TRBV18|14
CASSRENGNNEQFF
>TRBV4-1|17
CASSQESSGRSRNIQYF
>TRBV23-1|19
CASSQQLAGGPTSSYEQYF
>TRBV30|16
CAWNFPDRQVYNEQFF
>TRBV30|12
CAWADRGYGYTF